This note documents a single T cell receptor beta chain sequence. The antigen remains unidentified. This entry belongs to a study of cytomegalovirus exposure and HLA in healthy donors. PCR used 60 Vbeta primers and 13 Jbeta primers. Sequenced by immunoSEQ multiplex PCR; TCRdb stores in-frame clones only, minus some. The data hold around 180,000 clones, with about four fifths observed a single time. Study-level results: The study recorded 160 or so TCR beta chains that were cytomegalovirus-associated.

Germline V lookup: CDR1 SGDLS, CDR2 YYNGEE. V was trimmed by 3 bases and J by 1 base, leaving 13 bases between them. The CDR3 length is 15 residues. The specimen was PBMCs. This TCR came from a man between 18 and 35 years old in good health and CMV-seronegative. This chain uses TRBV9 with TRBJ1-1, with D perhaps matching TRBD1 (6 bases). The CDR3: CASSETDSTNTEAFF. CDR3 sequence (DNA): TGTGCCAGCAGCGAGACGGACAGCACGAACACTGAAGCTTTCTTT.